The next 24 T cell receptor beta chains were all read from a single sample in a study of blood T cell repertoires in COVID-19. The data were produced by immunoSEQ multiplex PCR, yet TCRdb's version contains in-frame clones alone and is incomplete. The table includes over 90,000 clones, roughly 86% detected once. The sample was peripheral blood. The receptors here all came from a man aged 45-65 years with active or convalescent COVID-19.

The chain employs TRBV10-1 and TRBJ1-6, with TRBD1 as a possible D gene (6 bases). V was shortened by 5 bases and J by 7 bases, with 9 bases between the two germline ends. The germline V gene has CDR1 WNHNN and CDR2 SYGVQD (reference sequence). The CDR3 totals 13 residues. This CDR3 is CASSRDKNSPLHF. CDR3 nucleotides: TGCGCCAGCAGTCGGGACAAGAATTCACCCCTCCACTTT.

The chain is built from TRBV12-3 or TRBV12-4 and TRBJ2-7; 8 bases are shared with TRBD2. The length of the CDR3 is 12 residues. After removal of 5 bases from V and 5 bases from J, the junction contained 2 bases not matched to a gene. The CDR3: CASSRGGDEQYV. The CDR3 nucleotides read TGTGCCAGCAGTCGGGGGGGCGACGAGCAGTACGTC.

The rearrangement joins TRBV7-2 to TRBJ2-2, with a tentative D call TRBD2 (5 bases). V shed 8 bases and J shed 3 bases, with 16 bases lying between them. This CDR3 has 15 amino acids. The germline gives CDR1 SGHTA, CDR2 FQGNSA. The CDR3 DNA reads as TGTGCCAGCCTAAGGGCGGGCGGTGACACCGGGGAGCTGTTTTTT. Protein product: CASLRAGGDTGELFF.

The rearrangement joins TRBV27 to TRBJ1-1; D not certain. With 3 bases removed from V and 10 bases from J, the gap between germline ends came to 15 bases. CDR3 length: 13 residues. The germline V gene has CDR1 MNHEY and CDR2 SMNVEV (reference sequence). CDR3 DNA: TGTGCCAGCAGTTTCGGGTTGGAGGACGGAGCTTTCTTT. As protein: CASSFGLEDGAFF.

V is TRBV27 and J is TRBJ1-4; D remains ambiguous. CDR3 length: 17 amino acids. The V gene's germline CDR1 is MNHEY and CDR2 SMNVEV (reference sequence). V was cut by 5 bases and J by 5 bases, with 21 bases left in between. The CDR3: CASSELPSASSNEKLFF. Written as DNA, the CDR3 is TGTGCCAGCAGTGAGCTCCCCTCCGCGAGTTCAAATGAAAAACTGTTTTTT.

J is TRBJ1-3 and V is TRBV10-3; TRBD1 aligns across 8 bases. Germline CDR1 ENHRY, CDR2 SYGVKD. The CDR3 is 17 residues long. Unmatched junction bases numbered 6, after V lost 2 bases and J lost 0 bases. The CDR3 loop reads CAISEGMDRASGNTIYF. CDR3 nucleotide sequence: TGTGCCATCAGTGAGGGGATGGACAGGGCCTCTGGAAACACCATATATTTT.

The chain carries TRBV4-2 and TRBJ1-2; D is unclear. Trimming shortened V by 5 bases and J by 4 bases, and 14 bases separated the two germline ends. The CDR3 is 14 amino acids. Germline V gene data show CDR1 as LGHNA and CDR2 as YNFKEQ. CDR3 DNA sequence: TGTGCCAGCAGCTCTCAAACGAGTCTCTATGGCTACACCTTC. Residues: CASSSQTSLYGYTF.

The DNA of the CDR3 is TGTGCCAGCAGCAGAGGGACTAGCCCATCCTACGAGCAGTACGTC. It is translated as CASSRGTSPSYEQYV. V is TRBV3-1 (or the pseudogene TRBV3-2) and J is TRBJ2-7; 9 bases align to TRBD2. The CDR3 loop spans 15 amino acids. Per the germline V gene, CDR1 is LGHDT and CDR2 is YNNKEL (reference sequence). V gave up 5 bases and J gave up 1 base; unmatched junction bases: 6.

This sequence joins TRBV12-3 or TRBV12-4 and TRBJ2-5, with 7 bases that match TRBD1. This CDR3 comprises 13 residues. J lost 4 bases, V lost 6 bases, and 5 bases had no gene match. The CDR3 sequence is CASSRDRVETQYF. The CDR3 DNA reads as TGTGCCAGCAGCCGAGACAGGGTAGAGACCCAGTACTTC.

In DNA, the CDR3 is TGTGCCAGCAGTTTCCAAGCTGCTTCACCCCTCCACTTT. Its protein is CASSFQAASPLHF. The chain links TRBV28 to TRBJ1-6; D gene ambiguous. CDR1 is MDHEN and CDR2 is SYDVKM in the germline V gene. The CDR3 sequence is 13 residues long. Trimming left V 3 bases short and J 9 bases short, with 9 bases between.

CDR3 DNA sequence: TGTGCCAGCAGCTCGGCCGGGACAGGGAACAATGAGCAGTTCTTC. Translating gives CASSSAGTGNNEQFF. This chain joins TRBV7-2 and TRBJ2-1; 9 bases fit TRBD1. In germline, CDR1 is SGHTA, CDR2 FQGNSA. V lost 4 bases, J lost 5 bases, and 6 bases stayed unmatched. This CDR3 has 15 amino acids.

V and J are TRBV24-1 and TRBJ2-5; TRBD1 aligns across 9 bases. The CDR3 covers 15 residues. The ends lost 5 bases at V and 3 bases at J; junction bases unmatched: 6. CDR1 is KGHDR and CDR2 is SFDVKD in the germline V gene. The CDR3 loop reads CATSGTGGLEETQYF. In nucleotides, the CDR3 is TGTGCCACCAGTGGAACAGGGGGCCTTGAAGAGACCCAGTACTTC.

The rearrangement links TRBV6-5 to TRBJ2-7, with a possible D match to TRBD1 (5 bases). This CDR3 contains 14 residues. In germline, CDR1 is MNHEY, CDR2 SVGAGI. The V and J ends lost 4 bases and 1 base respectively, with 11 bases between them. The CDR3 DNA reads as TGTGCCAGCAGTTTAGGGGTAGGGTCCTACGAGCAGTACTTC. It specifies CASSLGVGSYEQYF.

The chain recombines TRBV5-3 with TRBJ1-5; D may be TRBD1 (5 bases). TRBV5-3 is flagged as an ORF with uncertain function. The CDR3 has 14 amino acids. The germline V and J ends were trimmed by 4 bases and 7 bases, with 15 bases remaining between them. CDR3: CARSKGAKTQPQHF. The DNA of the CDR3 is TGTGCCAGAAGCAAAGGGGCGAAGACGCAGCCCCAGCATTTT.

In nucleotides, the CDR3 is TGTGCCAGCAGCCTAACAGGGGTCTCTGGAAACACCATATATTTT. Protein: CASSLTGVSGNTIYF. The rearrangement uses TRBV7-2 and TRBJ1-3; 7 bases fit TRBD1. This CDR3 contains 15 residues. The trim removed 5 bases at V and 0 bases at J, leaving 4 bases unmatched. CDR1 is SGHTA and CDR2 is FQGNSA in the germline V gene.

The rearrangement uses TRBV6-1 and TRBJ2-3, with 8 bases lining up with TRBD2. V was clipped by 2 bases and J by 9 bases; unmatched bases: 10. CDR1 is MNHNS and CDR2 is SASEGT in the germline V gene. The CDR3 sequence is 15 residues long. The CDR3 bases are TGTGCCAGCAGTGAACGGGGTAGCGGGGCGGCCACGCAGTATTTT. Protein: CASSERGSGAATQYF.

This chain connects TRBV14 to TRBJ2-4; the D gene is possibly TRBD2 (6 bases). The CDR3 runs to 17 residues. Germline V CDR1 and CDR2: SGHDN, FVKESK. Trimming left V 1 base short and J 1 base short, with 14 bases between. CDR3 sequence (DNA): TGTGCCAGCAGCCAAGGAGATATGGAGGGGGCCAAAAACATTCAGTACTTC. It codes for CASSQGDMEGAKNIQYF.

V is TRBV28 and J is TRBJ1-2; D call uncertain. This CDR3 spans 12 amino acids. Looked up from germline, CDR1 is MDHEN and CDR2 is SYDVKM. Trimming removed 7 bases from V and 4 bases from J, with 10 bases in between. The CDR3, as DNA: TGTGCCAGCATAGGTCAGGTCTATGGCTACACCTTC. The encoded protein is CASIGQVYGYTF.

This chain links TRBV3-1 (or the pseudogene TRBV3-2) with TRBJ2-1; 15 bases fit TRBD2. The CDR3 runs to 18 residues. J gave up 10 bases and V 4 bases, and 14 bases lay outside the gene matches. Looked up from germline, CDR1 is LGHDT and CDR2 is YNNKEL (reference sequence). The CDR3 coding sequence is TGTGCCAGCAGCCGGGACCTAGGGGGACTAGCGGGGGGCGGCGAGCAGTTCTTC. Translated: CASSRDLGGLAGGGEQFF.

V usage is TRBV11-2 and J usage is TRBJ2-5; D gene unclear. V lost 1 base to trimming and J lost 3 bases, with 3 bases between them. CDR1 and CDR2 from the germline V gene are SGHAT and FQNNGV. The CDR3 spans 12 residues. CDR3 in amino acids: CASSLAKETQYF. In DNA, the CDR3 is TGTGCCAGCAGCTTAGCCAAAGAGACCCAGTACTTC.

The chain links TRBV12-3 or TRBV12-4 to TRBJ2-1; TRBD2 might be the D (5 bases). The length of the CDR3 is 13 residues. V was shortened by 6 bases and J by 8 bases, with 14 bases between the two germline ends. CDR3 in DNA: TGTGCCAGCAGCTCATCGGCGGGTGATGAGCAGTTCTTC. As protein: CASSSSAGDEQFF.

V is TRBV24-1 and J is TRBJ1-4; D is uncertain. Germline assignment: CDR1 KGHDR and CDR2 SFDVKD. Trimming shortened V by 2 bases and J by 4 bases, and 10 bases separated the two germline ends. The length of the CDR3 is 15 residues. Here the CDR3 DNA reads TGTGCCACCAGTGATTCCGGGTCGGTTAATGAAAAACTGTTTTTT. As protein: CATSDSGSVNEKLFF.

The CDR3 is CASSHRGINEKLFF. The CDR3 bases are TGTGCCAGCAGCCACAGGGGAATTAATGAAAAACTGTTTTTT. The rearrangement links TRBV14 to TRBJ1-4; D is possibly TRBD1 (6 bases). The CDR3 loop spans 14 amino acids. The germline CDR1 and CDR2 sequences are SGHDN and FVKESK. Deletions cut 3 bases from V and 4 bases from J, with 9 bases between.

CDR3 nucleotides: TGTGCCAGCAGCTTACCTAGCGGGGGGGACGAGCAGTACTTC. This sequence encodes CASSLPSGGDEQYF. The rearrangement links TRBV7-9 to TRBJ2-7; 12 bases line up with TRBD2. CDR1 SEHNR and CDR2 FQNEAQ come from the germline V gene (reference sequence). This CDR3 region has 14 residues. Germline trimming cut 2 bases from V and 5 bases from J; bases unmatched to any gene: 1.